These 22 T cell receptor beta chains came from one sample sequenced in a study of human T cells and chemical hapten exposure. Using its own MiXCR run on the RACE reads, TCRdb lists one record per CDR3 protein. The sample yields 69,000 or so distinct CDR3 sequences, 10% to 13% seen once. The time point was: patch test 2, 6 weeks after DPC sensitization. Treatment denoted: therapeutic diphenylcyclopropenone sensitization with weekly scalp DPC. This material consisted of whole blood, taken in connection with sensitization to the hapten diphenylcyclopropenone (DPC). All receptors derive from a woman aged 50 to 60 with alopecia areata. Some clones in this sample may be carry-over from other donors' samples.

This clonotype was picked up a small number of times. The rearrangement links TRBV6-2 or TRBV6-3 to TRBJ2-3, with 11 nucleotides matching TRBD2. The CDR3 is 16 amino acids. Germline CDR1 is MNHEY and CDR2 is SVGEGT. V lost 4 bases and J lost 4; bases outside the gene matches: 7. The CDR3 coding sequence is TGTGCCAGCAGTTGGGTAGCGGGAGGGGGCGCAGATACGCAGTATTTT. It translates to CASSWVAGGGADTQYF.

The gene calls are TRBV14 and TRBJ1-4, with a tentative D call TRBD1 (5 bases). V lost 2 bases to trimming and J lost 5 bases, with 12 bases between them. The CDR3 extends over 15 amino acids. Germline-derived CDR1 and CDR2 are SGHDN and FVKESK. The CDR3 nucleotides read TGTGCCAGCAGCCAACCCGGGACCGCCAATGAAAAACTGTTTTTT. It is translated as CASSQPGTANEKLFF.

This clonotype has a count of ten or more. The chain employs TRBV12-3 or TRBV12-4 and TRBJ2-4; D not certain. The CDR3 covers 14 residues. The V and J ends lost 1 base and 2 bases respectively, with 6 bases between them. The CDR3 protein is CASSLGGTKNIQYF. Here the CDR3 DNA reads TGTGCCAGCAGTTTAGGGGGTACCAAAAACATTCAGTACTTC.

This clonotype occurred a few times. The genes are TRBV29-1 and TRBJ2-3; 12 bases line up with TRBD2. The CDR3 consists of 14 residues. CDR1 is SQVTM and CDR2 is ANQGSEA in the germline V gene. Unmatched junction bases numbered 2, after V lost 4 bases and J lost 3 bases. CDR3 sequence (DNA): TGCAGCGTTGCGACTAGCGGGAGTACAGATACGCAGTATTTT. As protein: CSVATSGSTDTQYF.

The chain links TRBV3-1 to TRBJ1-1, with a possible D match to TRBD1 (5 bases). Germline lookup yields CDR1 LGHDT and CDR2 YNNKEL (reference sequence). Between the trimmed V and J ends, which lost 3 bases and 6 bases, there was a span of 17 bases. The CDR3 has 15 amino acids. The CDR3 loop is CASSQIFQGVAEAFF. The DNA of the CDR3 is TGTGCCAGCAGCCAGATATTTCAGGGAGTTGCTGAAGCTTTCTTT.

This clonotype was seen a few times. The genes are TRBV15 and TRBJ1-4, with D maybe TRBD1 (5 bases). V was shortened by 0 bases and J by 8 bases, with 13 bases between the two germline ends. In germline, CDR1 is LNHNV, CDR2 YYDKDF (reference sequence). The CDR3 extends over 15 amino acids. The CDR3 here is CATSRDGGLGEKLFF. The CDR3, as DNA: TGTGCCACCAGCAGAGATGGGGGTCTTGGGGAAAAACTGTTTTTT.

This clonotype occurred a few times. This sequence joins TRBV10-3 and TRBJ1-3, with unresolved D. The germline V and J ends were trimmed by 2 bases and 4 bases, with 9 bases remaining between them. CDR3 length: 14 amino acids. Per germline, CDR1 ENHRY and CDR2 SYGVKD. CDR3 amino acids: CAISEASEGNTIYF. The DNA for the CDR3 is TGTGCCATCAGTGAGGCGAGTGAGGGAAACACCATATATTTT.

The rearrangement joins TRBV7-9 to TRBJ2-3; 10 nucleotides agree with TRBD2. J lost 6 bases, V lost 5 bases, and 8 bases had no gene match. CDR1 and CDR2 from the germline V gene are SEHNR and FQNEAQ (reference sequence). This CDR3 contains 15 residues. DNA of the CDR3: TGTGCCAGCAGCATCTCTAGCGGGAGACCGGATACGCAGTATTTT. Translated: CASSISSGRPDTQYF.

This clonotype was seen at least ten times. J is TRBJ1-2 and V is TRBV28, with D possibly TRBD1 on 5 matching bases. The germline V gene encodes CDR1 MDHEN and CDR2 SYDVKM. The V gene lost 6 bases and the J gene lost 4 bases, with 12 bases spanning the gap. CDR3 length: 13 residues. The CDR3 is CASRSGTSYGYTF. Written as DNA, the CDR3 is TGTGCCAGCAGGTCCGGGACCAGCTATGGCTACACCTTC.

This chain links TRBV29-1 with TRBJ2-7; D may be TRBD2 (5 bases). With 1 base removed from V and 6 bases from J, the gap between germline ends came to 16 bases. The CDR3 length is 14 residues. CDR1 and CDR2 from the germline V gene are SQVTM and ANQGSEA. CDR3 in DNA: TGCAGCGTTGAAGGTAGTAGCGCCAATGGCGAGCAGTACTTC. Protein: CSVEGSSANGEQYF.

The chain links TRBV7-2 to TRBJ2-1; TRBD2 agrees at 12 bases. V lost 4 bases to trimming and J lost 6 bases; unmatched junction nucleotides: 1. Looked up from germline, CDR1 is SGHTA and CDR2 is FQGNSA. The CDR3 totals 14 residues. In nucleotides, the CDR3 is TGTGCCAGCAGCTCTAGCGGGAGGGTCAATGAGCAGTTCTTC. The encoded protein is CASSSSGRVNEQFF.

V is TRBV15 and J is TRBJ2-6, with D possibly matching TRBD1 (6 bases). The ends were cut back, 0 bases at V and 4 bases at J, with 10 bases in the middle. This CDR3 region has 16 residues. Germline V CDR1 and CDR2: LNHNV, YYDKDF (reference sequence). CDR3 sequence reads: CATSRETGSGANVLTF. The CDR3 region has the DNA TGTGCCACCAGCAGAGAAACAGGGTCCGGGGCCAACGTCCTGACTTTC.

This clonotype was observed at least ten times. The genes are TRBV29-1 and TRBJ2-7; D could derive from TRBD1 or TRBD2 (5 bases each). The CDR3 covers 12 residues. Trimming pared 7 bases from V and 2 bases from J, leaving 12 bases between. Germline-derived CDR1 and CDR2 are SQVTM and ANQGSEA. The CDR3 loop is CSAGQGTYEQYF. In DNA, the CDR3 is TGCAGCGCGGGGCAGGGAACCTACGAGCAGTACTTC.

This clonotype occurred many times. V usage is TRBV27 and J usage is TRBJ2-7, with D uncertain. The CDR3 is made up of 12 amino acids. V was cut by 11 bases and J by 1 base, with 12 bases left in between. In germline, CDR1 is MNHEY, CDR2 SMNVEV (reference sequence). CDR3 region: CAPNVSSYEQYF. The CDR3 region has the DNA TGTGCCCCGAATGTCTCTTCCTACGAGCAGTACTTC.

This clonotype came up a few times. The J gene is TRBJ2-5, the V gene TRBV7-9; D uncertain. V dropped 5 bases and J dropped 5 bases, with 15 bases sitting between them. This CDR3 comprises 14 residues. Germline V gene lookup returns CDR1 SEHNR and CDR2 FQNEAQ (reference sequence). CDR3 DNA sequence: TGTGCCAGCAGCCCCAAACCAGAGAGGGAGACCCAGTACTTC. It translates to CASSPKPERETQYF.

J is TRBJ2-1 and V is TRBV6-5; 9 bases match TRBD1. Germline V gene lookup returns CDR1 MNHEY and CDR2 SVGAGI. The CDR3 totals 16 residues. Trimming took 7 bases from V and 4 from J; bases not matched to a gene: 11. CDR3 amino acids: CASTRLSGQGYNEQFF. The CDR3 DNA is TGTGCCAGCACGCGCCTATCGGGACAGGGTTACAATGAGCAGTTCTTC.

This clonotype was seen more than once but under ten times. This chain links TRBV18 with TRBJ2-4; D remains ambiguous. The CDR3 is made up of 14 amino acids. The germline gives CDR1 KGHSH, CDR2 LQKENI. The V end lost 2 bases, the J end lost 5 bases, and 10 bases lay between the germline ends. CDR3: CASSPAVTENIQYF. In DNA form, the CDR3 reads TGTGCCAGCTCACCAGCGGTAACCGAAAACATTCAGTACTTC.

This clonotype showed up just a few times. The chain uses TRBV24-1 and TRBJ2-3; a weak D match, TRBD1 (5 bases). Germline V CDR1 and CDR2: KGHDR, SFDVKD. There are 12 residues in the CDR3. V lost 7 bases, J lost 2 bases, and 6 bases lay in between. The DNA of the CDR3 is TGTGCCACCAGGGACACCACAGATACGCAGTATTTT. Protein sequence: CATRDTTDTQYF.

The chain joins TRBV7-9 to TRBJ2-1; possible D gene TRBD2, 6 bases. The CDR3 totals 17 residues. Germline CDR1 and CDR2: SEHNR and FQNEAQ (reference sequence). V shed 2 bases and J shed 5 bases, with 19 bases lying between them. CDR3 region: CASSLLPRGGPNNEQFF. The CDR3 DNA follows: TGTGCCAGCAGCTTACTCCCCCGAGGAGGGCCAAACAATGAGCAGTTCTTC. Combining the CDR3 with reference TRBV7-9 and TRBJ2-1 gives the whole variable domain DTGVSQNPRHKITKRGQNVTFRCDPISEHNRLYWYRQTLGQGPEFLTYFQNEAQLEKSRLLSDRFSAERPKGSFSTLEIQRTEQGDSAMYLCASSLLPRGGPNNEQFFGPGTRLTVL.

In its sample, this clonotype was seen a few times. The chain joins TRBV11-3 to TRBJ2-2; D remains unclear. With 0 bases removed from V and 7 bases from J, the gap between germline ends came to 9 bases. This CDR3 is built from 14 residues. Germline V gives CDR1 SGHNT, CDR2 YENEEA. The CDR3 is CASSLDAVDGELFF. The CDR3 DNA follows: TGTGCCAGCAGCTTAGATGCAGTCGACGGGGAGCTGTTTTTT.

The chain recombines TRBV30 with TRBJ2-1; D may be TRBD2 (6 bases). With 3 bases removed from V and 1 base from J, the gap between germline ends came to 19 bases. The germline CDR1 and CDR2 sequences are GTSNPN and SVGIG (reference sequence). CDR3 length equals 17 residues. The CDR3 region is CAWSKMGGTSSYNEQFF. The CDR3 bases are TGTGCCTGGAGCAAAATGGGGGGAACCTCATCCTACAATGAGCAGTTCTTC.

This clonotype was recorded many times. This rearrangement joins TRBV29-1 to TRBJ1-1; TRBD1 agrees at 8 bases. The J segment lost 8 bases and the V segment lost 7 bases, leaving 15 bases of the junction unmatched. Per the germline V gene, CDR1 is SQVTM and CDR2 is ANQGSEA. CDR3 length equals 14 residues. CDR3 in DNA: TGCAGCGCTACCATTGACCGGGACAGGTCGGAAGCTTTCTTT. Its protein is CSATIDRDRSEAFF. The variable domain in full, with the rest retrieved from reference TRBV29-1 and TRBJ1-1, is SAVISQKPSRDICQRGTSLTIQCQVDSQVTMMFWYRQQPGQSLTLIATANQGSEATYESGFVIDKFPISRPNLTFSTLTVSNMSPEDSSIYLCSATIDRDRSEAFFGQGTRLTVV.